The clone carrying this TCR beta chain is labeled as medium-sized. This CDR3 contains 13 residues. V lost 7 bases and J 2 bases, leaving 8 bases between the germline ends. From germline, CDR1 is LNHDA and CDR2 SQIVND (reference sequence). The data belong to a study of T cell repertoires in aging, cancer and after chemotherapy. A mixed TRB-A/B primer pool amplified rearranged TRB by multiplex touch-down PCR. TCRdb called the multiplex PCR reads again in MiXCR, with one record for every CDR3 protein. The sample has roughly 4,500 distinct CDR3 sequences; around 20% are singletons. The template was genomic DNA from peripheral blood, not RNA.

The V and J genes are TRBV19 and TRBJ2-2, with a possible D match to TRBD1 (5 bases). The source is a human donor with a blood cancer. The sample comprised blood. The CDR3 region is CASIGHNTGELFF. Here the CDR3 DNA reads TGTGCCAGTATCGGACACAACACCGGGGAGCTGTTTTTT.